The source of this T cell receptor (beta chain) is a study of cytomegalovirus exposure and HLA in healthy donors. Study-wide results and caveats: A list of 150 or so TCR beta chains associated with cytomegalovirus was given.

PCR involved 60 Vbeta and 13 Jbeta primers. TCRdb's table, derived via immunoSEQ multiplex PCR, lists solely in-frame clones and lacks some. This sample carries approximately 100,000 clones, about 75% of them seen once, and the ten largest clones take 2.5%. Whereas donors were nominally healthy upon sampling, unrecorded immune exposures were probable. With regard to this clone: Its cognate antigen is unknown.

This clonotype was sampled from a man aged 40-50 years in good health and CMV-seronegative. Material: PBMCs.

CDR3 bases: TGTGCCAGCAGTGAACTAGAGTGGGGGGGGCAGCCCCAGCATTTT. Protein: CASSELEWGGQPQHF. This sequence joins TRBV2 and TRBJ1-5; perhaps TRBD1 as D (5 bases). The CDR3 contains 15 residues. The V gene lost 2 bases and the J gene lost 7 bases, with 15 bases spanning the gap. Germline V lookup: CDR1 SNHLY, CDR2 FYNNEI.